This TCR beta chain is from a study of cytomegalovirus exposure and HLA in healthy donors. In regard to this clone: No antigen is known for it. The same CDR3 arises from other DNA sequences in this sample as well.

PCR primers comprised 60 Vbeta and 13 Jbeta primers. Sequenced by immunoSEQ multiplex PCR; TCRdb stores in-frame clones only, minus some. The data contain around 64,000 clones, 60% to 80% of them singletons. When sampled, the donors appeared nominally healthy, though they likely had unrecorded immune exposures. Study findings and constraints: By a later analysis, the bulk of CMV-associated TCR beta chains appeared HLA-restricted. Most of the TCR beta V segments (in an earlier analysis) were productive either about 87% or about 30% of the time.

The CDR3 sequence is 12 residues long. Germline CDR1 MNHEY, CDR2 SVGAGI. Germline trimming cut 6 bases from V and 8 bases from J; bases unmatched to any gene: 5. The receptor comes from a young woman in good health and CMV-seropositive. Source material: PBMCs. This chain links TRBV6-5 with TRBJ1-2; 8 nucleotides line up with TRBD1. The CDR3 DNA is TGTGCCAGCAGCTCCGGACAGGGCGGCTACACCTTC. This gives the protein CASSSGQGGYTF.